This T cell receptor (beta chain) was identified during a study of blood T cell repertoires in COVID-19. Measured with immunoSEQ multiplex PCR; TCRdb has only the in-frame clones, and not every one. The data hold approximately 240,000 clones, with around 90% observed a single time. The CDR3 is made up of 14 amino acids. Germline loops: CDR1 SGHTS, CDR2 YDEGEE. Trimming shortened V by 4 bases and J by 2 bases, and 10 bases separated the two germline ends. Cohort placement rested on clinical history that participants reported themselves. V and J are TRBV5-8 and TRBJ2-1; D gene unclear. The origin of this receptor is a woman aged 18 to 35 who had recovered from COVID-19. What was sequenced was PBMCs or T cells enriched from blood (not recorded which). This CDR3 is CASSHTQAYNEQFF. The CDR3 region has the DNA TGTGCCAGCAGCCATACACAAGCCTACAATGAGCAGTTCTTC. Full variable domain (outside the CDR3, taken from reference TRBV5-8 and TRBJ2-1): EAGVTQSPTHLIKTRGQQATLRCSPISGHTSVYWYQQALGLGLQFLLWYDEGEERNRGNFPPRFSGRQFPNYSSELNVNALELEDSALYLCASSHTQAYNEQFFGPGTRLTVL.